These T cell receptor beta chains were read from a single sample in a study of OX40 agonist ivuxolimab in advanced cancers. The repertoire was sequenced with immunoSEQ multiplex PCR; TCRdb's copy has only in-frame clones and lacks some. The table shows roughly 40,000 clones, with 86% occurring only once. Material: CD4+ or CD8+ T cells sorted from blood, obtained in a trial of the OX40 agonist ivuxolimab. These receptors were obtained from an adult with an advanced solid tumor such as melanoma, head and neck, liver or kidney cancer. The CDR3 runs from the conserved cysteine through the conserved F or W. The D gene is left open where the match is weak. Clone size is given for some rows only: seen once, a few or many times, or a class if the clone is expanded.

J gene: TRBJ2-7
D gene: NA
CDR3 length: 14
V gene: TRBV7-6
clone size: NA
CDR3 DNA: TGTGCCAGCAGCTTACCGGGGGCCGACTACGAGCAGTACTTC
CDR3 protein: CASSLPGADYEQYF

J gene: TRBJ1-2
D gene: TRBD1
CDR3 length: 15
V gene: TRBV2
clone size: NA
CDR3 DNA: TGTGCCAGCAGTGAAGCGAGGACAGGGCGAGAAGGCTACACCTTC
CDR3 protein: CASSEARTGREGYTF

J gene: TRBJ1-5
D gene: NA
CDR3 length: 14
V gene: TRBV27
clone size: NA
CDR3 DNA: TGTGCCAGCAGAGGGGGGGGGCGGGGGCAGCCCCAGCATTTT
CDR3 protein: CASRGGGRGQPQHF

J gene: TRBJ2-7
D gene: NA
CDR3 length: 11
V gene: TRBV7-2
clone size: NA
CDR3 DNA: TGTGCCAGCAGCTACACTTACGAGCAGTACTTC
CDR3 protein: CASSYTYEQYF

J gene: TRBJ2-7
D gene: TRBD1
CDR3 length: 14
V gene: TRBV12-5
clone size: NA
CDR3 DNA: TGTGCTAGTGGTTTCGGACAGGGGGCTTACGAGCAGTACTTC
CDR3 protein: CASGFGQGAYEQYF

J gene: TRBJ1-2
D gene: TRBD1
CDR3 length: 16
V gene: TRBV6-1
clone size: NA
CDR3 DNA: TGTGCCAGCAGTGAAGATTTAGGTTTCAGGGGGGAGGGCTACACCTTC
CDR3 protein: CASSEDLGFRGEGYTF

J gene: TRBJ1-5
D gene: NA
CDR3 length: 13
V gene: TRBV5-6
clone size: NA
CDR3 DNA: TGTGCCAGCAGTTCAGGGCCCAATCAGCCCCAGCATTTT
CDR3 protein: CASSSGPNQPQHF

J gene: TRBJ2-1
D gene: TRBD2
CDR3 length: 15
V gene: TRBV4-3
clone size: NA
CDR3 DNA: TGCGCCAGCAGCCAAGGGCCCGCGGGGGGGCATGAGCAGTTCTTC
CDR3 protein: CASSQGPAGGHEQFF

J gene: TRBJ1-1
D gene: NA
CDR3 length: 15
V gene: TRBV6-5
clone size: NA
CDR3 DNA: TGTGCCAGCAGTTACTCGAGGACAGTGAACACTGAAGCTTTCTTT
CDR3 protein: CASSYSRTVNTEAFF

J gene: TRBJ2-2
D gene: TRBD1
CDR3 length: 15
V gene: TRBV19
clone size: NA
CDR3 DNA: TGTGCCAGTATACGGACAGGAACGAACACCGGGGAGCTGTTTTTT
CDR3 protein: CASIRTGTNTGELFF

J gene: TRBJ2-3
D gene: NA
CDR3 length: 16
V gene: TRBV27
clone size: NA
CDR3 DNA: TGTGCCAGCAGCCGCTTGGACAGGAGGGGCACAGATACGCAGTATTTT
CDR3 protein: CASSRLDRRGTDTQYF

J gene: TRBJ2-7
D gene: NA
CDR3 length: 15
V gene: TRBV4-1
clone size: NA
CDR3 DNA: TGCGCCAGCAGCCGGACCGTTGGAAGCTCCTACGAGCAGTACTTC
CDR3 protein: CASSRTVGSSYEQYF

J gene: TRBJ2-2
D gene: NA
CDR3 length: 15
V gene: TRBV27
clone size: NA
CDR3 DNA: TGTGCCAGCAGTTTATCGACAGGAGGAGGCGGGGAGCTGTTTTTT
CDR3 protein: CASSLSTGGGGELFF

J gene: TRBJ2-7
D gene: NA
CDR3 length: 12
V gene: TRBV2
clone size: once
CDR3 DNA: TGTGCCAGCTTCGGGGTTAGCAACGAGCAGTACTTC
CDR3 protein: CASFGVSNEQYF

J gene: TRBJ2-2
D gene: NA
CDR3 length: 15
V gene: TRBV28
clone size: NA
CDR3 DNA: TGTGCCAGCAGGGTATGGGGGGCGGACACCGGGGAGCTGTTTTTT
CDR3 protein: CASRVWGADTGELFF

J gene: TRBJ1-1
D gene: NA
CDR3 length: 15
V gene: TRBV27
clone size: NA
CDR3 DNA: TGTGCCAGCAGTTCCATCCAGGGGATGAACACTGAAGCTTTCTTT
CDR3 protein: CASSSIQGMNTEAFF

J gene: TRBJ2-1
D gene: TRBD2
CDR3 length: 15
V gene: TRBV30
clone size: NA
CDR3 DNA: TGTGCCTGTACCCCAGCTAGCGGGAGGTCCAATGAGCAGTTCTTC
CDR3 protein: CACTPASGRSNEQFF

J gene: TRBJ2-7
D gene: NA
CDR3 length: 10
V gene: TRBV2
clone size: NA
CDR3 DNA: TGTGCCAGCAGTGACTACGAGCAGTACTTC
CDR3 protein: CASSDYEQYF

J gene: TRBJ2-4
D gene: TRBD1
CDR3 length: 12
V gene: TRBV5-1
clone size: NA
CDR3 DNA: TGCGCCAGCAGCGCGGACAGGGTCTCTTGGTACTTC
CDR3 protein: CASSADRVSWYF

J gene: TRBJ2-1
D gene: TRBD2
CDR3 length: 15
V gene: TRBV5-6
clone size: NA
CDR3 DNA: TGTGCCAGCAGCCAGATTAGCGGGAGGCACAATGAGCAGTTCTTC
CDR3 protein: CASSQISGRHNEQFF

J gene: TRBJ1-1
D gene: NA
CDR3 length: 16
V gene: TRBV9
clone size: NA
CDR3 DNA: TGTGCCAGCAGCCAACGTGGGGCCGCTTCGAACACTGAAGCTTTCTTT
CDR3 protein: CASSQRGAASNTEAFF

J gene: TRBJ2-1
D gene: NA
CDR3 length: 17
V gene: TRBV13
clone size: NA
CDR3 DNA: TGTGCCAGCAGCTTACTGTCCCGGCAGGGTATCCCGAATGAGCAGTTCTTC
CDR3 protein: CASSLLSRQGIPNEQFF

J gene: TRBJ2-7
D gene: NA
CDR3 length: 14
V gene: TRBV7-9
clone size: NA
CDR3 DNA: TGTGCCAGCGGGCCGCCGGGGGTGGACTACGAGCAGTACTTC
CDR3 protein: CASGPPGVDYEQYF

J gene: TRBJ2-7
D gene: NA
CDR3 length: 13
V gene: TRBV28
clone size: NA
CDR3 DNA: TGTGCCAGCAGCCCCGTCGCGGCCTACGAGCAGTACTTC
CDR3 protein: CASSPVAAYEQYF

J gene: TRBJ1-1
D gene: NA
CDR3 length: 15
V gene: TRBV4-2
clone size: NA
CDR3 DNA: TGTGCCAGCAGCCAAGAAAGTGGAGTGAACACTGAAGCTTTCTTT
CDR3 protein: CASSQESGVNTEAFF

J gene: TRBJ1-1
D gene: NA
CDR3 length: 14
V gene: TRBV7-2
clone size: few
CDR3 DNA: TGTGCCAGCAGCGCCAGGTCCCTGAACACTGAAGCTTTCTTT
CDR3 protein: CASSARSLNTEAFF

J gene: TRBJ2-2
D gene: NA
CDR3 length: 15
V gene: TRBV9
clone size: NA
CDR3 DNA: TGTGCCAGCAGCGTTAGCAGGATAAACACCGGGGAGCTGTTTTTT
CDR3 protein: CASSVSRINTGELFF

J gene: TRBJ1-1
D gene: NA
CDR3 length: 15
V gene: TRBV5-6
clone size: NA
CDR3 DNA: TGTGCCAGCAGCCCGGGTAGGGGGTCGAACACTGAAGCTTTCTTT
CDR3 protein: CASSPGRGSNTEAFF

J gene: TRBJ2-7
D gene: TRBD1
CDR3 length: 14
V gene: TRBV27
clone size: NA
CDR3 DNA: TGTGCCAGCAGTTCCCGGGACAGTTCCTACGAGCAGTACTTC
CDR3 protein: CASSSRDSSYEQYF

J gene: TRBJ2-7
D gene: TRBD2
CDR3 length: 15
V gene: TRBV7-9
clone size: NA
CDR3 DNA: TGTGCCAGCAGCTCGACTAGCAGAGACTTCTACGAGCAGTACTTC
CDR3 protein: CASSSTSRDFYEQYF

J gene: TRBJ1-4
D gene: NA
CDR3 length: 13
V gene: TRBV30
clone size: NA
CDR3 DNA: TGTGCCTGGGGACGGGGGTTAGGTGAAAAACTGTTTTTT
CDR3 protein: CAWGRGLGEKLFF

J gene: TRBJ1-2
D gene: NA
CDR3 length: 17
V gene: TRBV5-4
clone size: NA
CDR3 DNA: TGTGCCAGCAGCTCTCGACAGCTTCATGGGTTTAGGTATGGCTACACCTTC
CDR3 protein: CASSSRQLHGFRYGYTF

J gene: TRBJ1-4
D gene: TRBD1
CDR3 length: 16
V gene: TRBV11-2
clone size: NA
CDR3 DNA: TGTGCCAGCAGCTCACGGACAGGCGGCATTCTTGAAAAACTGTTTTTT
CDR3 protein: CASSSRTGGILEKLFF

J gene: TRBJ2-7
D gene: NA
CDR3 length: 16
V gene: TRBV13
clone size: NA
CDR3 DNA: TGTGCCAGCAGCCCCCGCGGGACGGGGGCCTCCTACGAGCAGTACTTC
CDR3 protein: CASSPRGTGASYEQYF

J gene: TRBJ2-1
D gene: NA
CDR3 length: 14
V gene: TRBV7-9
clone size: NA
CDR3 DNA: TGTGCCAGCAGCTTAGCGGGTTCCTACAATGAGCAGTTCTTC
CDR3 protein: CASSLAGSYNEQFF

J gene: TRBJ2-1
D gene: TRBD2
CDR3 length: 16
V gene: TRBV29-1
clone size: NA
CDR3 DNA: TGCAGCGTTGATGGGACTAGCGGGAGCTCCTACAATGAGCAGTTCTTC
CDR3 protein: CSVDGTSGSSYNEQFF

J gene: TRBJ2-3
D gene: TRBD2
CDR3 length: 15
V gene: TRBV9
clone size: once
CDR3 DNA: TGTGCCAGCAGCGTAGTCGGGGGGGCCTCAGATACGCAGTATTTT
CDR3 protein: CASSVVGGASDTQYF

J gene: TRBJ2-2
D gene: NA
CDR3 length: 17
V gene: TRBV2
clone size: NA
CDR3 DNA: TGTGCCAGCAGTGAAGTAGCGGCAGGGGCGAACACCGGGGAGCTGTTTTTT
CDR3 protein: CASSEVAAGANTGELFF

J gene: TRBJ1-2
D gene: NA
CDR3 length: 11
V gene: TRBV30
clone size: NA
CDR3 DNA: TGTCTGACGGGGCGAGCCTATGGCTACACCTTC
CDR3 protein: CLTGRAYGYTF

J gene: TRBJ2-7
D gene: TRBD2
CDR3 length: 13
V gene: TRBV7-9
clone size: NA
CDR3 DNA: TGTGCCAGCAGCTTAGGACTAGCGGAAGAGCAGTACTTC
CDR3 protein: CASSLGLAEEQYF

J gene: TRBJ2-7
D gene: NA
CDR3 length: 13
V gene: TRBV2
clone size: few
CDR3 DNA: TGTGCCAGCAGTGACCGGGCTTGGGACGAGCAGTACTTC
CDR3 protein: CASSDRAWDEQYF

J gene: TRBJ2-7
D gene: TRBD1
CDR3 length: 14
V gene: TRBV7-9
clone size: NA
CDR3 DNA: TGTGCCAGCAGCGAGGGGGACAGGGAGTACGAGCAGTACTTC
CDR3 protein: CASSEGDREYEQYF

J gene: TRBJ1-5
D gene: NA
CDR3 length: 16
V gene: TRBV4-3
clone size: NA
CDR3 DNA: TGCGCCAGCAGCCAAGATCGGATAAGGGGGGGTCAGCCCCAGCATTTT
CDR3 protein: CASSQDRIRGGQPQHF

J gene: TRBJ2-1
D gene: NA
CDR3 length: 13
V gene: TRBV19
clone size: NA
CDR3 DNA: TGTGCCAGTAGCATACAGGGCCCCAATGAGCAGTTCTTC
CDR3 protein: CASSIQGPNEQFF

J gene: TRBJ2-7
D gene: TRBD1
CDR3 length: 15
V gene: TRBV7-9
clone size: NA
CDR3 DNA: TGTGCCAGCAGCACAAGGACAGGGGTACAGTACGAGCAGTACTTC
CDR3 protein: CASSTRTGVQYEQYF

J gene: TRBJ2-2
D gene: NA
CDR3 length: 12
V gene: TRBV5-1
clone size: NA
CDR3 DNA: TGCGCCAGCAGCTTTAACACCGGGGAGCTGTTTTTT
CDR3 protein: CASSFNTGELFF

J gene: TRBJ2-1
D gene: TRBD1
CDR3 length: 16
V gene: TRBV15
clone size: NA
CDR3 DNA: TGTGCCACCAGCAGAGATGTGACAGGGGGGAGCAATGAGCAGTTCTTC
CDR3 protein: CATSRDVTGGSNEQFF

J gene: TRBJ2-6
D gene: NA
CDR3 length: 12
V gene: TRBV6-5
clone size: NA
CDR3 DNA: TGTGCCAGCAGTCCTGGGGCCAACGTCCTGACTTTC
CDR3 protein: CASSPGANVLTF

J gene: TRBJ2-3
D gene: NA
CDR3 length: 13
V gene: TRBV9
clone size: NA
CDR3 DNA: TGTGCCAGCAGCGTAGAAGTACCAGATACGCAGTATTTT
CDR3 protein: CASSVEVPDTQYF

J gene: TRBJ2-4
D gene: NA
CDR3 length: 13
V gene: TRBV27
clone size: once
CDR3 DNA: TGTGCCAGCAGTTTATCTGGCAGAAACATTCAGTACTTC
CDR3 protein: CASSLSGRNIQYF

J gene: TRBJ1-1
D gene: NA
CDR3 length: 14
V gene: TRBV4-2
clone size: NA
CDR3 DNA: TGTGCCAGCAGCCAAGATTCTATGAACACTGAAGCTTTCTTT
CDR3 protein: CASSQDSMNTEAFF

J gene: TRBJ1-5
D gene: NA
CDR3 length: 16
V gene: TRBV19
clone size: NA
CDR3 DNA: TGTGCCAGTAGAGACCTACAGGGTGGGAGCAATCAGCCCCAGCATTTT
CDR3 protein: CASRDLQGGSNQPQHF

J gene: TRBJ1-5
D gene: NA
CDR3 length: 15
V gene: TRBV15
clone size: NA
CDR3 DNA: TGTGCCACCAGCAGAGATAGGGGGAGCAATCAGCCCCAGCATTTT
CDR3 protein: CATSRDRGSNQPQHF

J gene: TRBJ1-5
D gene: TRBD1
CDR3 length: 15
V gene: TRBV19
clone size: NA
CDR3 DNA: TGTGCCAGTAGTATACAGGGGGGGGGCAATCAGCCCCAGCATTTT
CDR3 protein: CASSIQGGGNQPQHF

J gene: TRBJ1-1
D gene: TRBD1
CDR3 length: 17
V gene: TRBV29-1
clone size: NA
CDR3 DNA: TGCAGCGTTCTACCCGGGGGACAGGGGGCCTTGTACACTGAAGCTTTCTTT
CDR3 protein: CSVLPGGQGALYTEAFF

J gene: TRBJ1-5
D gene: NA
CDR3 length: 14
V gene: TRBV7-9
clone size: NA
CDR3 DNA: TGTGCCAGCAGCCCCCCGGGGGACAATCAGCCCCAGCATTTT
CDR3 protein: CASSPPGDNQPQHF

J gene: TRBJ1-2
D gene: NA
CDR3 length: 14
V gene: TRBV29-1
clone size: NA
CDR3 DNA: TGCAGCGTTCCGTTGGACGGGGGCTCTAGTGGCTACACCTTC
CDR3 protein: CSVPLDGGSSGYTF

J gene: TRBJ2-5
D gene: TRBD2
CDR3 length: 15
V gene: TRBV10-2
clone size: NA
CDR3 DNA: TGCGCCAGCAGAGAAAGACTAGCGGGAATGGAGACCCAGTACTTC
CDR3 protein: CASRERLAGMETQYF

J gene: TRBJ1-5
D gene: NA
CDR3 length: 14
V gene: TRBV11-2
clone size: NA
CDR3 DNA: TGTGCCAGCAGCTTAGGGCTCGGGGCTCAGCCCCAGCATTTT
CDR3 protein: CASSLGLGAQPQHF